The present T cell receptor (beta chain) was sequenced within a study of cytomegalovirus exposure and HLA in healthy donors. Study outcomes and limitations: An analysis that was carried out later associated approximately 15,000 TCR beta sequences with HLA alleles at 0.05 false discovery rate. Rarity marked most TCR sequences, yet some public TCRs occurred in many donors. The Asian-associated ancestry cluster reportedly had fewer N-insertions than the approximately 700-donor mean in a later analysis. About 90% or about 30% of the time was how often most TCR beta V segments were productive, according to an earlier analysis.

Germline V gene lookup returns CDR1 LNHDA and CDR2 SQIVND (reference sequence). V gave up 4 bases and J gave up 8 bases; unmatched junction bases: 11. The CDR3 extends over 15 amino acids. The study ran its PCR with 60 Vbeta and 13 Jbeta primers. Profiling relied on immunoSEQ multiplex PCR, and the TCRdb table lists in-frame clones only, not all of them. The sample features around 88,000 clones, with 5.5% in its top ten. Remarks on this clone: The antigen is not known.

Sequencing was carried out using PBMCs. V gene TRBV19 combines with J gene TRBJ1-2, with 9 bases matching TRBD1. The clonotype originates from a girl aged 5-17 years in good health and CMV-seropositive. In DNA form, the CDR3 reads TGTGCCAGTAGTACGACCGGGACAGGGACAAGGGGCTACACCTTC. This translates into CASSTTGTGTRGYTF.